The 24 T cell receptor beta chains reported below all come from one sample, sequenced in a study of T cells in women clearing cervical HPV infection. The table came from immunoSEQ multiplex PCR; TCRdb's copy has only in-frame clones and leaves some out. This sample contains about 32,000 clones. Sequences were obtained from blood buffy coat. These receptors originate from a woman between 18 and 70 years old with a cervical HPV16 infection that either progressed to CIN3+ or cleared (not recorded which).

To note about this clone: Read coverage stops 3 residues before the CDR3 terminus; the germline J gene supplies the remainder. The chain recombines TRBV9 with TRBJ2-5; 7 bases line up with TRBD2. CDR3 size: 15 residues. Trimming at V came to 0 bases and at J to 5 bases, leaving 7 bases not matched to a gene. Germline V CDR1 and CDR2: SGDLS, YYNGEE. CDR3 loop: CASSVDWGGMETQYF. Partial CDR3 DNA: TGTGCCAGCAGCGTAGATTGGGGGGGAATGGAGACC. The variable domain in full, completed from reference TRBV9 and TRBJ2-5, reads DSGVTQTPKHLITATGQRVTLRCSPRSGDLSVYWYQQSLDQGLQFLIQYYNGEERAKGNILERFSAQQFPDLHSELNLSSLELGDSALYFCASSVDWGGMETQYFGPGTRLLVL.

The DNA read from the CDR3 is TGCAGTGCTCGGGGGAGCTCCTATAATTCACCG. Translating it yields CSARGSSYNSP. The whole CDR3 protein is CSARGSSYNSPLFF. The chain joins TRBV20-1 to TRBJ2-2, with D possibly being TRBD2 (6 bases). The observed sequence ends 3 residues before the CDR3 terminus, with the missing tail filled in from the germline J gene. The CDR3 contains 14 residues. Germline V gene lookup returns CDR1 DFQATT and CDR2 SNEGSKA (reference sequence).

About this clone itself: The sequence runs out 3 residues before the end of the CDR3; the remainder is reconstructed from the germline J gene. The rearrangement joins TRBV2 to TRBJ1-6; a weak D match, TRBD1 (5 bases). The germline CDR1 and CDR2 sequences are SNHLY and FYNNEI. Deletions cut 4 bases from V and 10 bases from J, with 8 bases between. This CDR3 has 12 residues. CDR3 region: CASSVWGSPLHF. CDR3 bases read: TGTGCCAGCAGTGTTTGGGGCTCACCC.

CDR3 protein: CAWQGPTSGSPDTQYF. The CDR3 DNA, read in part, is TGTGCCTGGCAAGGGCCGACTAGCGGGAGTCCAGATACG. The chain recombines TRBV30 with TRBJ2-3, with TRBD2 identical over 12 bases. The read stops 3 residues short of the end of the CDR3; the missing end is completed from the germline J gene. The CDR3 runs 16 residues. Germline-derived CDR1 and CDR2 are GTSNPN and SVGIG (reference sequence). J gave up 4 bases and V 5 bases, and 10 bases lay outside the gene matches.

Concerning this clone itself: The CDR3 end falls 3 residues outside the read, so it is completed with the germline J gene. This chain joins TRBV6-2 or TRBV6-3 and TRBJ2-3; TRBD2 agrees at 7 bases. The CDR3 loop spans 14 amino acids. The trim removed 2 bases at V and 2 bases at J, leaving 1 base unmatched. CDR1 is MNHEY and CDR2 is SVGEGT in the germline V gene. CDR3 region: CASSYRGDTDTQYF. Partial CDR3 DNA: TGTGCCAGCAGTTACCGGGGGGACACAGATACG.

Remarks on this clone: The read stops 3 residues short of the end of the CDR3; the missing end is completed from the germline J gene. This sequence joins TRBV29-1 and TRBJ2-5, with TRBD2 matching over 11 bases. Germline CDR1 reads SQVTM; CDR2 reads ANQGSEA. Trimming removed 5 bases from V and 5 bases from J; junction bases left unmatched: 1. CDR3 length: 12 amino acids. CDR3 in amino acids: CSVIAGGETQYF. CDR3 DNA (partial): TGCAGCGTTATAGCGGGAGGGGAGACC.

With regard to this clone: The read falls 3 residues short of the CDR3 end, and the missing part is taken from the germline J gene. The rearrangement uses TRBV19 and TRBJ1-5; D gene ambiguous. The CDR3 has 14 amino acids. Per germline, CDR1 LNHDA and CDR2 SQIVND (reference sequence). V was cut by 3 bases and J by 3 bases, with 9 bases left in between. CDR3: CASSMLIDNQPQHF. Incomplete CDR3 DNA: TGTGCCAGTAGTATGCTAATTGACAATCAGCCC.

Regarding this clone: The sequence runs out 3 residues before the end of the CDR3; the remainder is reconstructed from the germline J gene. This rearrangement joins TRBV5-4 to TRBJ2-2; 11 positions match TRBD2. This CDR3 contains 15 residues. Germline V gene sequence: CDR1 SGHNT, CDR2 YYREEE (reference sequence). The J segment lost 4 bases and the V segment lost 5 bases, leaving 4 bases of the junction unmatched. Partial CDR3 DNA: TGTGCCAGCAGTTCTAGCGGGGGGATCACCGGGGAG. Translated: CASSSSGGITGE. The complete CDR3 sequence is CASSSSGGITGELFF.

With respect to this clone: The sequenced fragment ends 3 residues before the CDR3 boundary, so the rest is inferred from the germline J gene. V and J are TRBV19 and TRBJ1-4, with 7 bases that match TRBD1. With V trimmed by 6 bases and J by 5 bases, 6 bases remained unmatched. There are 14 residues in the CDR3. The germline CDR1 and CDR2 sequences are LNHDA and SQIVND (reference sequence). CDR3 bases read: TGTGCCAGTAGGCCGGGACAGAAAAATGAAAAA. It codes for CASRPGQKNEK. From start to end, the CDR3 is CASRPGQKNEKLFF.

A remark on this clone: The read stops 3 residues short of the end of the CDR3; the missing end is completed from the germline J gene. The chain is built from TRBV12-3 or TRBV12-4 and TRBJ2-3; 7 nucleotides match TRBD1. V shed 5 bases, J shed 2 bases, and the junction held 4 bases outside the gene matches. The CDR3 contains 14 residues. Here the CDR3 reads CASSGTDYTDTQYF. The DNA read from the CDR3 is TGTGCCAGCAGTGGGACAGATTACACAGATACG.

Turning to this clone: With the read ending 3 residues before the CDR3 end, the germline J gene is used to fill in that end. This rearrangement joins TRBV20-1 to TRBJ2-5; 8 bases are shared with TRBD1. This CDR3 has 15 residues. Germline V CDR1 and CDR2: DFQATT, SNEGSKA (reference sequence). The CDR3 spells CSAASLTGVGETQYF. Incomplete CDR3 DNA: TGCAGTGCAGCCTCCTTGACAGGGGTAGGAGAAACC.

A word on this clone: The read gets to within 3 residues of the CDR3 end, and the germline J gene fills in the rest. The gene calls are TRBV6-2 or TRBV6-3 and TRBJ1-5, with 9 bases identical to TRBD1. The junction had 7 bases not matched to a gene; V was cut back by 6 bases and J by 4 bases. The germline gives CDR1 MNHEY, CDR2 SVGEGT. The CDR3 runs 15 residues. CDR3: CASSPTGGTNQPQHF. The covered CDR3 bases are TGTGCCAGCAGCCCTACAGGGGGCACGAATCAGCCC.

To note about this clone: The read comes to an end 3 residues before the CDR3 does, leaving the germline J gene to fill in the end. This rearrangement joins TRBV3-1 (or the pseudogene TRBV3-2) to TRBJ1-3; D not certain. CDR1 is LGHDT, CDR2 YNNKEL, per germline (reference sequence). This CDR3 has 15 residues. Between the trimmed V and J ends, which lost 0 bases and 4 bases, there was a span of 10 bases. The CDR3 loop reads CASSQDSYPGNTIYF. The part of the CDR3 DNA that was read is TGTGCCAGCAGCCAAGATAGTTATCCCGGAAACACC.

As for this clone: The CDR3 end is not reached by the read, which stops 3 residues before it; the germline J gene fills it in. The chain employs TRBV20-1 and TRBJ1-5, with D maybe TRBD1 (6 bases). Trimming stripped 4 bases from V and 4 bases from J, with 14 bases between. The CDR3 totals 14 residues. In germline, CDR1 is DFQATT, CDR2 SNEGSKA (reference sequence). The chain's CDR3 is CSAKGDVGNQPQHF. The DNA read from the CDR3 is TGCAGTGCTAAGGGGGATGTGGGGAATCAGCCC.

Partial CDR3 DNA: TGTGCCTGGCGGGGGACCAGCTATGGT. The encoded protein is CAWRGTSYG. The full CDR3 reads CAWRGTSYGQYF. V gene TRBV30 combines with J gene TRBJ2-4; tentative D call: TRBD2 (6 bases). Read coverage stops 3 residues before the CDR3 terminus; the germline J gene supplies the remainder. Looked up from germline, CDR1 is GTSNPN and CDR2 is SVGIG (reference sequence). This CDR3 is built from 12 residues.

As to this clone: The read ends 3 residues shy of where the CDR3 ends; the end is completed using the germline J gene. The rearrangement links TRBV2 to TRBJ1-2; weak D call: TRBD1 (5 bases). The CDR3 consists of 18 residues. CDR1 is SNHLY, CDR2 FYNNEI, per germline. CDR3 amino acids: CASSEGLAGGRSYNDYTF. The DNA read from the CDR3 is TGTGCCAGCAGTGAGGGACTAGCGGGAGGGCGTTCCTACAATGAC.

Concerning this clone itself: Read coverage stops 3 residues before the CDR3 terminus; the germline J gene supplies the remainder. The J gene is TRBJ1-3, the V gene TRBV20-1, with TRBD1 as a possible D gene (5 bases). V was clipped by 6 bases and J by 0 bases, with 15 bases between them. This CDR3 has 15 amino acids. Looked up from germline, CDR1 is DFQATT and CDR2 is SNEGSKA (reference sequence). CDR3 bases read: TGCAGTGCAACCTCTCAGGGTCACTCTGGAAACACC. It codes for CSATSQGHSGNT. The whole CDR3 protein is CSATSQGHSGNTIYF.

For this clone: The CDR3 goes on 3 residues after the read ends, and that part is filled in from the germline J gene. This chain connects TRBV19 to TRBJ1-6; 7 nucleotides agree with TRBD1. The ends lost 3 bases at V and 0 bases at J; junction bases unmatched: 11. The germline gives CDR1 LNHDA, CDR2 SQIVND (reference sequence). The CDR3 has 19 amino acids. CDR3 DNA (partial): TGTGCCAGTAGTATTGACAGGGCCCGAACGAGCTCCTATAATTCACCC. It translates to CASSIDRARTSSYNSP. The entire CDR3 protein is CASSIDRARTSSYNSPLHF. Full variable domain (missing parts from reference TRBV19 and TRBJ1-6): DGGITQSPKYLFRKEGQNVTLSCEQNLNHDAMYWYRQDPGQGLRLIYYSQIVNDFQKGDIAEGYSVSREKKESFPLTVTSAQKNPTAFYLCASSIDRARTSSYNSPLHFGNGTRLTVT.

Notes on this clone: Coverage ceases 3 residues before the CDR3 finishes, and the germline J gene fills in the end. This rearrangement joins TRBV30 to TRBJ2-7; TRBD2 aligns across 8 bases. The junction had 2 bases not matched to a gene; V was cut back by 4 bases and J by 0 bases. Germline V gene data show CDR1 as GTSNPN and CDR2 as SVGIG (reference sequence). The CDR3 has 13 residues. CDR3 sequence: CAWKSGSSYEQYF. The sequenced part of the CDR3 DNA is TGTGCCTGGAAAAGCGGGAGCTCCTACGAG.

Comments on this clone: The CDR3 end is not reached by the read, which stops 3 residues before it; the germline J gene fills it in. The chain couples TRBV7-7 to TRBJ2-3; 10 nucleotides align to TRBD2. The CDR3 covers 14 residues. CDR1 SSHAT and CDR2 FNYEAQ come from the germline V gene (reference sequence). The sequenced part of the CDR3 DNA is TGTGCCGTGGGGTCTAGCGGGGGAAGGGACACG. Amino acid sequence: CAVGSSGGRDT. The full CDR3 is CAVGSSGGRDTQYF.

The CDR3 bases that were read are TGTGCCAGTAGTCGTGGGCTAGCGGGTGACACGAACACCGGGGAG. The encoded protein is CASSRGLAGDTNTGE. The whole CDR3 protein reads CASSRGLAGDTNTGELFF. The rearrangement uses TRBV19 and TRBJ2-2, with 8 bases that match TRBD2. The CDR3 goes on 3 residues after the read ends, and that part is filled in from the germline J gene. The CDR3 spans 18 residues. The germline CDR1 and CDR2 sequences are LNHDA and SQIVND (reference sequence). The ends lost 5 bases at V and 0 bases at J; junction bases unmatched: 11.

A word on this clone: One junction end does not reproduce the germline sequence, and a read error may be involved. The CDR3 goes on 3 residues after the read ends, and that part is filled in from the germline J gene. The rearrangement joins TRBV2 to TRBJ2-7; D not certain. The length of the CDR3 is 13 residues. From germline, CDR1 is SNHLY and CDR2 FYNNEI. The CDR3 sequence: CASSVSLYYEQYF. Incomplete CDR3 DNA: TGTGCCAGTAGTGTATCCCTCTACTACGAG.

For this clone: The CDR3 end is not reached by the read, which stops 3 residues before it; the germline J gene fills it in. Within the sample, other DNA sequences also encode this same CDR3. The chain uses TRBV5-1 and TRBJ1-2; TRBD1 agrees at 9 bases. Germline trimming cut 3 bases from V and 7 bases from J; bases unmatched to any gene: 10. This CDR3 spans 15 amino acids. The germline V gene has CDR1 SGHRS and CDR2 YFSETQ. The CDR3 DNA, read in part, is TGCGCCAGCAGCTCGATTCCTACAGGGGGCCGTGGC. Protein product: CASSSIPTGGRG. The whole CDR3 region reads CASSSIPTGGRGYTF.

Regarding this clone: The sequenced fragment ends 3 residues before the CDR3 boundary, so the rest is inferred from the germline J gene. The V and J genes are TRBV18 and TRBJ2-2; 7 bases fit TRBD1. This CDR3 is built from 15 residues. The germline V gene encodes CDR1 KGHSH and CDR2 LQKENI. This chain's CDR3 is CASSPPDRRNEKLFF. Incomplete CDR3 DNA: TGTGCCAGCTCACCACCGGACAGGAGAAACGAAAAG. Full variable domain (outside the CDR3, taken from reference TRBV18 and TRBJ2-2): NAGVMQNPRHLVRRRGQEARLRCSPMKGHSHVYWYRQLPEEGLKFMVYLQKENIIDESGMPKERFSAEFPKEGPSILRIQQVVRGDSAAYFCASSPPDRRNEKLFFGEGSRLTVL.